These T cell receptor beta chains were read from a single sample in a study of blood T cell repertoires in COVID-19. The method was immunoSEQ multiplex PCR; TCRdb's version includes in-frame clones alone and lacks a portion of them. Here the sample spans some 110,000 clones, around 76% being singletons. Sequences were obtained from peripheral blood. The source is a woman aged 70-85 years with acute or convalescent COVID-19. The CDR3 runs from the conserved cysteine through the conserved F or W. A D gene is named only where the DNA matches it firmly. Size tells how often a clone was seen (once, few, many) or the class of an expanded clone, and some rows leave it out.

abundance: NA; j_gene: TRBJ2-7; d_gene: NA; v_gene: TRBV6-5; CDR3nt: TGTGCCAGCAGATACAATTACCCGACAGACTACGAGCAGTACTTC; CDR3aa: CASRYNYPTDYEQYF
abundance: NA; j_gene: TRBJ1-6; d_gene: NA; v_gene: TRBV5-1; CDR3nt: TGCGCCAGCAGCTTGGCTCGACAGTCTAATTCACCCCTCCACTTT; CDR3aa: CASSLARQSNSPLHF
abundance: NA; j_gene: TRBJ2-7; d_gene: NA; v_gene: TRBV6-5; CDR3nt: TGTGCCAGCAGTCTCGAACAGGCGACCTACGAGCAGTACTTC; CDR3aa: CASSLEQATYEQYF
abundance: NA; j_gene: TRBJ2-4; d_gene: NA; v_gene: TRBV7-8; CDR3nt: TGTGCCAGCAGCTTAGTAGCAGGGGCCAAAAACATTCAGTACTTC; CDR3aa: CASSLVAGAKNIQYF
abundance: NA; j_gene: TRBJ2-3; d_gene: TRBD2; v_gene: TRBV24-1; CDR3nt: TGTGCCACCAGTGATCCCGGGGGGGCCGCAGATACGCAGTATTTT; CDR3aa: CATSDPGGAADTQYF
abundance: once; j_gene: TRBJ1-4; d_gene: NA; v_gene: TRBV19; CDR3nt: TGTGCCAGTAGTAAGGAGGCCTCCCTCTATCTTAATGAAAAACTGTTTTTT; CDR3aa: CASSKEASLYLNEKLFF
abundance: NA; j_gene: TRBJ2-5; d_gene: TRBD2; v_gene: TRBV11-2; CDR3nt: TGTGCCAGCAAACTAGCGGGGGTCCAAGAGACCCAGTACTTC; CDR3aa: CASKLAGVQETQYF
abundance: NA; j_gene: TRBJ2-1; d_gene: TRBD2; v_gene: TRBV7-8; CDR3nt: TGTGCCAGCAGCTTACAACCACAGCGGGGGGGAAACAATGAGCAGTTCTTC; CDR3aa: CASSLQPQRGGNNEQFF
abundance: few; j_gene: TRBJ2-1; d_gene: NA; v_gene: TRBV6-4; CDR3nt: TGTGCCAGCACACTGTCGAGTGCTGGAAGGGGTGAGCAGTTCTTC; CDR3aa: CASTLSSAGRGEQFF
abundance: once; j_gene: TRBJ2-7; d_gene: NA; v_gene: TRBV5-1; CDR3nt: TGCGCCAGCAGCATCGGGACTGTATACGAGCAGTACTTC; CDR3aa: CASSIGTVYEQYF
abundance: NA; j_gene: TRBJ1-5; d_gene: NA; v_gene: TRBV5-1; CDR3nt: TGCGCCAGCAGCTTGGGCTTCGAGGGGGGCAATCAGCCCCAGCATTTT; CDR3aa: CASSLGFEGGNQPQHF
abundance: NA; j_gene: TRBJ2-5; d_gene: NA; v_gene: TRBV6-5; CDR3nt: TGTGCCAGCAGTTACTCGACAGCGGGCCAAGAGACCCAGTACTTC; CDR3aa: CASSYSTAGQETQYF
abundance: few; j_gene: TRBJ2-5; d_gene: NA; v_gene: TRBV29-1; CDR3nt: TGCAGCGTTGACCAAGGCAGGGGAGTGGAGACCCAGTACTTC; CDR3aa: CSVDQGRGVETQYF
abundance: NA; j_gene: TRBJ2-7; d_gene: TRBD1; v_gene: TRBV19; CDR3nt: TGTGCCAGTAGTATCCAGGGGGCTAGGAACGAGCAGTACTTC; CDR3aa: CASSIQGARNEQYF
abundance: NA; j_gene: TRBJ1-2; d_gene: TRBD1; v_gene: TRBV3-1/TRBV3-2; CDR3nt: TGTGCCAGCAGCCCGGAATCAGGAATAATACAGGGGTGTACCTTC; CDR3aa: CASSPESGIIQGCTF
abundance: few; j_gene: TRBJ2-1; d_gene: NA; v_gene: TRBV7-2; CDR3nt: TGTGCCAGCAGCGCAGACTGGGACTATGAGCAGTTCTTC; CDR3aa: CASSADWDYEQFF
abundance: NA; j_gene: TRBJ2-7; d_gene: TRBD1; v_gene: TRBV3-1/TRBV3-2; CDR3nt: TGTGCCAGCAGCCCAACGGGACAGGGCATACACGAGCAGTACTTC; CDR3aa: CASSPTGQGIHEQYF
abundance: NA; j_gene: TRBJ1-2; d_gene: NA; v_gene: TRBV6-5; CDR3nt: TGTGCCAGCAGTCCCGGACAGCGCTATGGCTACACCTTC; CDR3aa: CASSPGQRYGYTF
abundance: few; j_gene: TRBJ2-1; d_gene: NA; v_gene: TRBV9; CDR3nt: TGTGCCAGCAGCGTAGGGGGGGTTTCGGTCAATGAGCAGTTCTTC; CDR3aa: CASSVGGVSVNEQFF
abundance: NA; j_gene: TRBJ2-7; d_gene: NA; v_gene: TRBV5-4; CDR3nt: TGTGCCAGCAGCTTGGGTGCCAGGGTCTACGAGCAGTACTTC; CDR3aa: CASSLGARVYEQYF
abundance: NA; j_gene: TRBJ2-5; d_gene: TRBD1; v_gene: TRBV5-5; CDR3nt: TGTGCCAGCAGCCTACAGGGGTATAGGGGAGAGACCCAGTACTTC; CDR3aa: CASSLQGYRGETQYF
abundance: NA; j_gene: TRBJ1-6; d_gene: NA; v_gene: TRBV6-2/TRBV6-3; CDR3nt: TGTGCCAGCAGTCTACGTTTAAATTCACCCCTCCACTTT; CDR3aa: CASSLRLNSPLHF
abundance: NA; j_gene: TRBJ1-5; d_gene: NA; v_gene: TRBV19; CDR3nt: TGTGCCAGTAGCGACAGTAATAGCAATCAGCCCCAGCATTTT; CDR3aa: CASSDSNSNQPQHF
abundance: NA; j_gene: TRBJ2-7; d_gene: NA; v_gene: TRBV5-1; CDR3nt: TGCGCCAGCAGCTTGGCCCCGCGACTAGGCGGTTACGAGCAGTACTTC; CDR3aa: CASSLAPRLGGYEQYF
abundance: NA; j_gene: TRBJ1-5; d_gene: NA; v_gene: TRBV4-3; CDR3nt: TGCGCCAGCAGCCAAGATTCGGGGGGGAGGCAGCCCCAGCATTTT; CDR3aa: CASSQDSGGRQPQHF
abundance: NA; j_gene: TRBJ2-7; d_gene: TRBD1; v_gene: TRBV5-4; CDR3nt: TGTGCCAGCAGCTCCGGACAGGGCAGGTCCGACGAGCAGTACTTC; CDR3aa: CASSSGQGRSDEQYF